This TCR beta chain was obtained from a study of blood T cell repertoires in COVID-19. Study-level background: The analysed material was cDNA or gDNA that came from T cells, B-cell-depleted T cells, or PBMCs.

Germline V gene lookup returns CDR1 SNHLY and CDR2 FYNNEI. The CDR3 is 11 amino acids. V trimming: 11 bases; J trimming: 8 bases; junction bases outside the gene matches: 4. Per the study methods: Amplification from reference gene primers served as the basis for estimated nucleated cell counts. Data came from immunoSEQ multiplex PCR; TCRdb stores just in-frame clones and leaves some out. The D gene and trimming were derived from the DNA, and the V and J assignments and clone size from that table. The sample holds about 200,000 clones, just over 85% seen once. This clonotype was obtained from a man younger than 45 who had recovered from COVID-19. Sequencing was carried out using peripheral blood. The rearrangement uses TRBV2 and TRBJ2-1, with TRBD2 identical over 9 bases. The CDR3 DNA is TGTGCCGGGACTAGCATGGATGAGCAGTTCTTC. This encodes CAGTSMDEQFF.